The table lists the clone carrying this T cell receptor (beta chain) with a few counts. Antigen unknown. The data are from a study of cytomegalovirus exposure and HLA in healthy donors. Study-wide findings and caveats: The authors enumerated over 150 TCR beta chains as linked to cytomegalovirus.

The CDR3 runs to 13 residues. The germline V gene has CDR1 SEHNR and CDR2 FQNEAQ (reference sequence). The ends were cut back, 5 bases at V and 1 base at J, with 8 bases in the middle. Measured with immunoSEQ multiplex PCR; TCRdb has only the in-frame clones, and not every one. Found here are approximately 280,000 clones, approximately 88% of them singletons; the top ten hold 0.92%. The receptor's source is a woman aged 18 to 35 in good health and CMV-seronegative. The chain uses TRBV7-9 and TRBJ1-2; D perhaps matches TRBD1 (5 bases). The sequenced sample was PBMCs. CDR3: CASSAGLNYGYTF. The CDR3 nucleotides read TGTGCCAGCAGCGCGGGACTTAACTATGGCTACACCTTC.